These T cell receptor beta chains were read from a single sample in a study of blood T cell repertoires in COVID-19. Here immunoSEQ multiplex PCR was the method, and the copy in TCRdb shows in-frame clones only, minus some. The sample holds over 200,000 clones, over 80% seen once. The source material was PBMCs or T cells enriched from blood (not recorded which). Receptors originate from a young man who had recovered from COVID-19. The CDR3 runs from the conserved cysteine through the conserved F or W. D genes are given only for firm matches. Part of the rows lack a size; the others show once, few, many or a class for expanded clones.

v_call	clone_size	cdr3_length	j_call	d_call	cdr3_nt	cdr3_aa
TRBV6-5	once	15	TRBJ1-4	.	TGTGCCAGCAGTTACTCGTCTCGTGGCGGGGAAAAACTGTTTTTT	CASSYSSRGGEKLFF
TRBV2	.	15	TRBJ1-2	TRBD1	TGTGCCAGCAGTACCCCGGACAGGGGGCTAGATGGCTACACCTTC	CASSTPDRGLDGYTF
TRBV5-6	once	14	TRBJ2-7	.	TGTGCCAGCAGCAGGGCAGGGTCATCCTACGAGCAGTACTTC	CASSRAGSSYEQYF
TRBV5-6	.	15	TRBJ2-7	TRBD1	TGTGCCAGCAGTTTCCCGGGACAGGGGTCCTACGAGCAGTACTTC	CASSFPGQGSYEQYF
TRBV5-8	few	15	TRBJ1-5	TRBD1	TGTGCCAGCAGTACGGGACAGGGGGCCTCTCAGCCCCAGCATTTT	CASSTGQGASQPQHF
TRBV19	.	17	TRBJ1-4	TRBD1	TGTGCCAGTAGCGCCCTACCCCAGGGGGCAACTAATGAAAAACTGTTTTTT	CASSALPQGATNEKLFF
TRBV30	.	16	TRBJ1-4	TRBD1	TGTGCCTGGAGTAGGGGACAGGGGGCAACTAATGAAAAACTGTTTTTT	CAWSRGQGATNEKLFF
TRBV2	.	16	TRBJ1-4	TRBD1	TGTGCCAGCAGTGACCGACAGGGGGGAACTAATGAAAAACTGTTTTTT	CASSDRQGGTNEKLFF
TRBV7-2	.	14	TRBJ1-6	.	TGTGCCAGCAGCTTAGGAGGGATTAATTCACCCCTCCACTTT	CASSLGGINSPLHF
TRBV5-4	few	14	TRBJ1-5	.	TGTGCCAGCAGCTTAAGGGGTAGCAATCAGCCCCAGCATTTT	CASSLRGSNQPQHF
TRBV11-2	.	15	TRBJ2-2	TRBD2	TGTGCCAGCAGCTTATACCTAGCGGATGCACGGGAGCTGTTTTTT	CASSLYLADARELFF
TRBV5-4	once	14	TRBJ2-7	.	TGTGCCAGCAGCTTGGGCCCGGGTCACGACGAGCAGTACTTC	CASSLGPGHDEQYF
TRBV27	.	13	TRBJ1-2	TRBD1	TGTGCCAGCAGTCCGGACAGGGCGGGTGGCTACACCTTC	CASSPDRAGGYTF
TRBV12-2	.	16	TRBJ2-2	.	TGTGCAAGTCGCTTAGGAAGGGCCGATAGGGGCGGGGAGCTGTTTTTT	CASRLGRADRGGELFF